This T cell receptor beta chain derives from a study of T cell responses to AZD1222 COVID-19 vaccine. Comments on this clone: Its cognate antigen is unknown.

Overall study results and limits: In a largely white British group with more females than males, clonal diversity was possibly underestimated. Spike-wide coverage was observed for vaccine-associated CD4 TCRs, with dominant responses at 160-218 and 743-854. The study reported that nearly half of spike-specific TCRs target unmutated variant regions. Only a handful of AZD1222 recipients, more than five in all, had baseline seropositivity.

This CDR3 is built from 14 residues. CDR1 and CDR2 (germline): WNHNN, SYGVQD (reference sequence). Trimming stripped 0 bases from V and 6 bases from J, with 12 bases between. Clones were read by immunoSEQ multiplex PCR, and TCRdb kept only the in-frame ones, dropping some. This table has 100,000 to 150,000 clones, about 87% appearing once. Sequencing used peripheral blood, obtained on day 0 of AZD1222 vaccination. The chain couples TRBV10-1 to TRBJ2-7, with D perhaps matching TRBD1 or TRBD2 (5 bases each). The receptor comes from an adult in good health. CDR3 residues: CASSESNGTPEQYF. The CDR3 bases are TGCGCCAGCAGTGAGTCGAATGGGACGCCCGAGCAGTACTTC.